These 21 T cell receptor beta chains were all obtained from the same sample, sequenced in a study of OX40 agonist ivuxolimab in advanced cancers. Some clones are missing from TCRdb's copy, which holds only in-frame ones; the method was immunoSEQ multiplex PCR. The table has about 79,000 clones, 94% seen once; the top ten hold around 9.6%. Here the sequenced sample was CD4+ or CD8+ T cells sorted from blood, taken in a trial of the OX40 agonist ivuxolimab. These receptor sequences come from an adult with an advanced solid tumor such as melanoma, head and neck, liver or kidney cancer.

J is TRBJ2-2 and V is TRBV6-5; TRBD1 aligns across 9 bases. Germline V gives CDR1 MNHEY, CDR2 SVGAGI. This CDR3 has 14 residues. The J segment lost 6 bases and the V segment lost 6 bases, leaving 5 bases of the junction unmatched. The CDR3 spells CASSDRGYAGELFF. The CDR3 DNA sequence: TGTGCCAGCAGCGACAGGGGGTACGCCGGGGAGCTGTTTTTT.

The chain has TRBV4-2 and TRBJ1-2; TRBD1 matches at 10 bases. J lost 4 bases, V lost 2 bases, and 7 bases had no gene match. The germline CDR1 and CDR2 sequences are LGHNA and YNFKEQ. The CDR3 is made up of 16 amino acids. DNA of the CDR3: TGTGCCAGCAGCCAAACCGGGACAGGGGCTTCCTATGGCTACACCTTC. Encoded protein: CASSQTGTGASYGYTF.

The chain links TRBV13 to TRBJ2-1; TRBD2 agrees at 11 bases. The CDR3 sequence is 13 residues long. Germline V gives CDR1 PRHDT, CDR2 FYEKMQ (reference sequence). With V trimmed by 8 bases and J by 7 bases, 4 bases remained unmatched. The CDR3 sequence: CASPGLAGNEQFF. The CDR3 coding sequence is TGTGCCAGCCCCGGACTAGCGGGTAATGAGCAGTTCTTC. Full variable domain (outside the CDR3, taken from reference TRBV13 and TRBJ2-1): AAGVIQSPRHLIKEKRETATLKCYPIPRHDTVYWYQQGPGQDPQFLISFYEKMQSDKGSIPDRFSAQQFSDYHSELNMSSLELGDSALYFCASPGLAGNEQFFGPGTRLTVL.

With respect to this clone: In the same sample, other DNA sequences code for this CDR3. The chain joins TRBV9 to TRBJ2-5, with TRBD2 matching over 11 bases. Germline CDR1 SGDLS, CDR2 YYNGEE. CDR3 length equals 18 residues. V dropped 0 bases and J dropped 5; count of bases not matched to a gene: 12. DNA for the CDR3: TGTGCCAGCAGCGTAGGAGTGACTAGCGGGGCTTCCCAGGAGACCCAGTACTTC. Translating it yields CASSVGVTSGASQETQYF.

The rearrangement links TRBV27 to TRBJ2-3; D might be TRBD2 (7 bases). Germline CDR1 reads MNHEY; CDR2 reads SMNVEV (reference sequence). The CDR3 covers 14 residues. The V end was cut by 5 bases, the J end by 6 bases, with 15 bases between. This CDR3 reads CASSPRGQGDTQYF. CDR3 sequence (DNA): TGTGCCAGCAGTCCGCGGGGGCAGGGGGATACGCAGTATTTT.

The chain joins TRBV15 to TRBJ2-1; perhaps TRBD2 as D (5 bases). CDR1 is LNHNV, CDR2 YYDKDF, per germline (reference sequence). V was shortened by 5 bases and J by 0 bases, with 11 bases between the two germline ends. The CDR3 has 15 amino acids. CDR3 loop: CATSARTSSYNEQFF. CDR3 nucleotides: TGTGCCACCAGCGCGCGAACTAGCTCCTACAATGAGCAGTTCTTC.

This CDR3 reads CASSLVLAGFQETQYF. DNA for the CDR3: TGTGCCAGCAGCTTAGTACTAGCGGGATTCCAAGAGACCCAGTACTTC. The chain has TRBV7-2 and TRBJ2-5, with 10 bases aligning to TRBD2. Losses at the gene ends were 1 base for V and 1 base for J; bases not matched to a gene: 3. CDR1 is SGHTA and CDR2 is FQGNSA in the germline V gene. This CDR3 spans 16 amino acids.

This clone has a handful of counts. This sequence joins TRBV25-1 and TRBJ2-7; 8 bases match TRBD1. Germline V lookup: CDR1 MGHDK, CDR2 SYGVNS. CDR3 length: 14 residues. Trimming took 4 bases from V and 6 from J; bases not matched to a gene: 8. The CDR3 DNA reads TGTGCCAGCAGTGTGCCAGGGGGCTTACGCGAGCAGTACTTC. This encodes CASSVPGGLREQYF.

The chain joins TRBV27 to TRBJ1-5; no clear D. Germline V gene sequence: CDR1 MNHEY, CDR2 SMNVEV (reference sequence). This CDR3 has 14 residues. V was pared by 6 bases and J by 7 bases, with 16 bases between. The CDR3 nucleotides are TGTGCCAGCAGAGGTGGGTCAAGTACGCAGCCCCAGCATTTT. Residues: CASRGGSSTQPQHF.

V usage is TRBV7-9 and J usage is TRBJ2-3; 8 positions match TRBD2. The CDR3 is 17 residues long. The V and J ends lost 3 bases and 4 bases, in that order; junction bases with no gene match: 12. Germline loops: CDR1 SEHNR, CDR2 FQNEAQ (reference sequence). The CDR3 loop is CASSFPGGQPGADTQYF. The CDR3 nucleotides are TGTGCCAGCAGCTTCCCGGGAGGGCAGCCAGGGGCAGATACGCAGTATTTT.

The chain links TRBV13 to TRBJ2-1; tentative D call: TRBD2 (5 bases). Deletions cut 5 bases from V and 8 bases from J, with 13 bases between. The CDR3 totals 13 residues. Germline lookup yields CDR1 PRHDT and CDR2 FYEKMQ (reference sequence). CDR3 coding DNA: TGTGCCAGCAGCCAGAGGGTCAGCGATGAGCAGTTCTTC. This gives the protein CASSQRVSDEQFF.

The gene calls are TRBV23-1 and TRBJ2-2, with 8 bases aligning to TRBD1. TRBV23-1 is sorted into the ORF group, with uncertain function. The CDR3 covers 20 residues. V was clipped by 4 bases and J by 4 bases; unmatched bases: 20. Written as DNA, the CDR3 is TGCGCCAGCAGTCTCACGGTGGGACAGGTACCCCCCCGAGGCACCGGGGAGCTGTTTTTT. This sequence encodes CASSLTVGQVPPRGTGELFF.

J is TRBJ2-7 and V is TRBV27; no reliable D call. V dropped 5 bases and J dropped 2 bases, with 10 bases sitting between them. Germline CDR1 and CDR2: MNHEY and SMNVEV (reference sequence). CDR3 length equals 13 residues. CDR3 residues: CASSLSSPYEQYF. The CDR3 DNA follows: TGTGCCAGCAGTCTCTCATCACCCTACGAGCAGTACTTC.

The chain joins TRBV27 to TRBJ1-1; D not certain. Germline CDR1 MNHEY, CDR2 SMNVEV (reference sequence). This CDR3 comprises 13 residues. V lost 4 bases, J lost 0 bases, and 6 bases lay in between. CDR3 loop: CASSYTVNTEAFF. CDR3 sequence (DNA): TGTGCCAGCAGTTATACAGTGAACACTGAAGCTTTCTTT.

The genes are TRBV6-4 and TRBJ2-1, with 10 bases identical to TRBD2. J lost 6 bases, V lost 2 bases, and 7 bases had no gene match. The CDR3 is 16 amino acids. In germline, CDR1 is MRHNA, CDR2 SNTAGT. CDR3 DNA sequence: TGTGCCAGCAGTGACGGTCTGGGACTAGCGCCCAATGAGCAGTTCTTC. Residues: CASSDGLGLAPNEQFF.

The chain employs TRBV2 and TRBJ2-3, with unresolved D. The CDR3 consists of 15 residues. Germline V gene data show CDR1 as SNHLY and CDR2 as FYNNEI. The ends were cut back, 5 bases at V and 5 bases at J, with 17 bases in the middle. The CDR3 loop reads CASSRRTKWGDTQYF. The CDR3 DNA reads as TGTGCCAGCAGTCGCCGGACCAAATGGGGAGATACGCAGTATTTT.

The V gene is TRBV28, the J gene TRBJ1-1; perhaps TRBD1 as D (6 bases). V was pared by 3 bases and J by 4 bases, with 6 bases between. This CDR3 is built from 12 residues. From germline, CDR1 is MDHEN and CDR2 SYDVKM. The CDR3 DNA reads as TGTGCCAGCAGTTTGGACAGCACTGAAGCTTTCTTT. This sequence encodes CASSLDSTEAFF.

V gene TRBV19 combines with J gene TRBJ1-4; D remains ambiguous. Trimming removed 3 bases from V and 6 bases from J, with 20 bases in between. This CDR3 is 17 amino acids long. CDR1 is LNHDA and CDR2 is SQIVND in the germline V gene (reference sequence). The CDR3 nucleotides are TGTGCCAGTAGTATGGACGCATTGGGCCTTACTTATGAAAAACTGTTTTTT. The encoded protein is CASSMDALGLTYEKLFF.

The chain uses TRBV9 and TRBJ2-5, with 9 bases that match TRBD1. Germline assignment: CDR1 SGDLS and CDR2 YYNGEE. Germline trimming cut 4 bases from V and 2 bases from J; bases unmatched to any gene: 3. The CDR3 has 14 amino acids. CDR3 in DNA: TGTGCCAGCAGCTCCGGACAGGGGCAAGAGACCCAGTACTTC. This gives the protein CASSSGQGQETQYF.

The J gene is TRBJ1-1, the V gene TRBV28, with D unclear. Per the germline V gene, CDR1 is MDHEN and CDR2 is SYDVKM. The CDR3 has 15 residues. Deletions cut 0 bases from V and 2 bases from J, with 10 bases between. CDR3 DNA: TGTGCCAGCAGTTTATGGGTCAGCCAAAACACTGAAGCTTTCTTT. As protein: CASSLWVSQNTEAFF.

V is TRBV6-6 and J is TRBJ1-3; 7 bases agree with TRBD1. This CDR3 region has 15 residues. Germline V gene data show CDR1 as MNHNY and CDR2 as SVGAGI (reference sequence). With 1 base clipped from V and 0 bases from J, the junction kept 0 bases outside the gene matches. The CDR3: CASSYWDSSGNTIYF. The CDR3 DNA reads TGTGCCAGCAGTTACTGGGACAGCTCTGGAAACACCATATATTTT.